These 2 T cell receptor beta chains came from one sample sequenced in a study of Tregs in tolerant kidney transplant recipients. Recipients received nonmyeloablative bone marrow transplants from related graft donors, with transient mixed chimerism. Repertoires were generated with immunoSEQ multiplex PCR, while TCRdb's copy carries only in-frame clones and drops some. The table has 95,000 or so clones, roughly 93% seen once; the top ten hold 1.6%. Sequenced here: CD4+ T cells from blood (PBMCs), sampled 12 months after the transplant. These receptors came from a human patient who received a combined kidney and bone marrow transplant. The graft donor may have given rise to some T cells.

The V call is TRBV7-3, the J call TRBJ2-7; D is perhaps TRBD1 (5 bases). The germline V and J ends were trimmed by 5 bases and 3 bases, with 17 bases remaining between them. CDR1 is SGHTA and CDR2 is FQGTGA in the germline V gene. The CDR3 covers 15 residues. CDR3 sequence (DNA): TGTGCCAGCAGCGTAAAAGGGGCTAGTGGCTACGAGCAGTACTTC. Residues: CASSVKGASGYEQYF.

The V and J genes are TRBV5-1 and TRBJ2-7, with TRBD1 identical over 7 bases. The V gene end was trimmed by 3 bases and the J gene end by 4 bases; junction bases not matched to a gene: 10. Looked up from germline, CDR1 is SGHRS and CDR2 is YFSETQ. This CDR3 is 15 amino acids long. In DNA form, the CDR3 reads TGCGCCAGCAGCTCCGTCGACAGGGCCTTATACGAGCAGTACTTC. Translating gives CASSSVDRALYEQYF.